The clone carrying this T cell receptor (beta chain) was observed at least ten times. TCR beta CDR3 regions were amplified from RNA. Carried out on the TCR CDR3, a first-round RT-PCR used the HTBI primer set. TCRdb itself ran the multiplex PCR reads through MiXCR, one entry per CDR3 protein. The data hold roughly 500,000 distinct CDR3 sequences, with approximately 25% observed a single time. This entry belongs to a study of T cells in Graves' hyperthyroidism and ophthalmopathy. The germline V and J ends were trimmed by 1 base and 0 bases, with 6 bases remaining between them. The CDR3 loop spans 14 amino acids. Germline V gene sequence: CDR1 LNHDA, CDR2 SQIVND (reference sequence).

The chain joins TRBV19 to TRBJ1-1; D call uncertain. The sample taken for sequencing was blood. The TCR was taken from a woman aged 25 to 39 with Graves' ophthalmopathy. CDR3 sequence reads: CASSIASLNTEAFF. The CDR3 region has the DNA TGTGCCAGTAGTATAGCCAGCCTGAACACTGAAGCTTTCTTT.